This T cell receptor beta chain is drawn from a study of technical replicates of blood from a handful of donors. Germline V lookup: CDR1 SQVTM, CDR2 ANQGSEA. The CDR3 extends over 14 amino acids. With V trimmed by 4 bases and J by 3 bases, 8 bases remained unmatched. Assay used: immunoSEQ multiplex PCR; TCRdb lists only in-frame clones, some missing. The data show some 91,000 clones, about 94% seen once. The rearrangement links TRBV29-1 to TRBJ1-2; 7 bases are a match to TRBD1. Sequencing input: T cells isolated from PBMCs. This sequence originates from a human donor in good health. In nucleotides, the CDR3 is TGCAGCGTTGCGGGACAGTTCTCGGACTATGGCTACACCTTC. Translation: CSVAGQFSDYGYTF. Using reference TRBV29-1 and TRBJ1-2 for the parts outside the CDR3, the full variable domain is SAVISQKPSRDICQRGTSLTIQCQVDSQVTMMFWYRQQPGQSLTLIATANQGSEATYESGFVIDKFPISRPNLTFSTLTVSNMSPEDSSIYLCSVAGQFSDYGYTFGSGTRLTVV.